Many counts were recorded for the clone carrying this TCR beta chain. Its target is unknown. Trimming removed 0 bases at V and 3 bases at J, with 6 bases between. The length of the CDR3 is 13 residues. Germline V gene data show CDR1 as SGHRS and CDR2 as YFSETQ. These data come from a study of T-cell memory formation after mild COVID-19. Study observations and caveats: Day 15 to 85 contractors were CD4/CD8 balanced; later expanders leaned CD4+.

TCRdb re-analysed the 5' RACE reads in MiXCR, keeping a single row per CDR3 protein. The table shows hundreds of thousands of distinct CDR3 sequences, with over 15% occurring only once. The sequence was obtained from a man between 18 and 29 years old who had mild COVID-19 (a few samples of this study predate the infection). Cell type and time point are not known. The chain joins TRBV5-1 to TRBJ1-2, with D hard to call. The specimen was PBMCs or a T cell subset sorted from them (not recorded which). The DNA for the CDR3 is TGCGCCAGCAGCTTGGCCGGGGACTATGGCTACACCTTC. As protein: CASSLAGDYGYTF.